Following are 26 T cell receptor beta chains from one sample sequenced in a study of T cells in tuberculosis listed by TCRdb under 2018. Receptor libraries were prepared by the immunoSEQ multiplex PCR assay. The clones in this table, taken by TCRdb from immuneACCESS, are in-frame only. Not every clone is retained; where verified, under half of the shortfall comes from an unresolved V gene, and the cause of the rest is unknown. The sample profile shows over 25,000 clones; nearly 97% of them were found once. The ten largest clones add up to 2.4% of the sample. The specimen sequenced was PBMCs. The receptor set was obtained from a donor between 5 and 29 years old with latent tuberculosis or without tuberculosis infection.

Only a few counts were recorded for this clone. This chain connects TRBV7-2 to TRBJ2-2, with TRBD2 matching over 9 bases. This CDR3 region has 17 residues. With V trimmed by 5 bases and J by 0 bases, 7 bases remained unmatched. Germline CDR1 and CDR2: SGHTA and FQGNSA. The CDR3 DNA reads TGTGCCAGCAGCACAATTCGCGGGGGGGCGAACACCGGGGAGCTGTTTTTT. It encodes CASSTIRGGANTGELFF.

The chain couples TRBV27 to TRBJ2-3, with 8 bases that match TRBD2. The germline gives CDR1 MNHEY, CDR2 SMNVEV (reference sequence). Losses at the gene ends were 2 bases for V and 1 base for J; bases not matched to a gene: 5. The CDR3 length is 16 residues. CDR3 nucleotides: TGTGCCAGCAGTTTAATGCCGGGGGGGGGCACAGATACGCAGTATTTT. Translating it yields CASSLMPGGGTDTQYF.

This chain links TRBV5-3 with TRBJ2-2, with 10 bases lining up with TRBD1. TRBV5-3 qualifies as an ORF whose function is uncertain. V was pared by 0 bases and J by 6 bases, with 11 bases of the junction left unmatched. The CDR3 covers 18 residues. CDR3 sequence: CARSLGRCPGQGPGELFF. The CDR3 DNA follows: TGTGCCAGAAGCTTGGGACGGTGCCCGGGACAGGGGCCCGGGGAGCTGTTTTTT.

This sequence joins TRBV27 and TRBJ2-7; perhaps TRBD1 as D (6 bases). The V end was cut by 5 bases, the J end by 2 bases, with 13 bases between. This CDR3 is 14 amino acids long. The germline V gene has CDR1 MNHEY and CDR2 SMNVEV (reference sequence). The CDR3 is CASSRQQGPYEQYF. DNA of the CDR3: TGTGCCAGCAGTCGACAACAGGGACCCTACGAGCAGTACTTC.

This clone was observed a single time. The V call is TRBV14, the J call TRBJ1-2; perhaps TRBD1 as D (6 bases). In germline, CDR1 is SGHDN, CDR2 FVKESK. Trimming shortened V by 2 bases and J by 1 base, and 20 bases separated the two germline ends. The CDR3 loop spans 18 amino acids. This CDR3 reads CASSQLGAGVENNYGYTF. DNA of the CDR3: TGTGCCAGCAGCCAATTGGGGGCAGGGGTCGAAAATAACTATGGCTACACCTTC.

This clone was picked up one time. The chain carries TRBV9 and TRBJ2-3; 8 bases are a match to TRBD2. There are 17 residues in the CDR3. Trimming at V came to 0 bases and at J to 2 bases, leaving 8 bases not matched to a gene. The germline V gene encodes CDR1 SGDLS and CDR2 YYNGEE. The CDR3 sequence is CASSVGQGLDLTDTQYF. CDR3 sequence (DNA): TGTGCCAGCAGCGTAGGTCAGGGACTAGATCTCACAGATACGCAGTATTTT. The variable domain in full, with the rest retrieved from reference TRBV9 and TRBJ2-3, is DSGVTQTPKHLITATGQRVTLRCSPRSGDLSVYWYQQSLDQGLQFLIQYYNGEERAKGNILERFSAQQFPDLHSELNLSSLELGDSALYFCASSVGQGLDLTDTQYFGPGTRLTVL.

The chain links TRBV7-6 to TRBJ2-3, with 7 nucleotides matching TRBD2. CDR3 length: 16 amino acids. Per germline, CDR1 SGHVS and CDR2 FNYEAQ. V dropped 1 base and J dropped 4; count of bases not matched to a gene: 8. CDR3 sequence (DNA): TGTGCCAGCAGCTTAGGATCGTCTAGCGGAGCAGATACGCAGTATTTT. It codes for CASSLGSSSGADTQYF.

The chain couples TRBV11-2 to TRBJ2-1, with TRBD2 matching over 10 bases. The CDR3 contains 16 residues. In germline, CDR1 is SGHAT, CDR2 FQNNGV. The trim removed 4 bases at V and 6 bases at J, leaving 9 bases unmatched. The CDR3: CASSSPTSGLINEQFF. The CDR3 DNA sequence: TGTGCCAGCAGCTCCCCGACTAGCGGGCTGATCAATGAGCAGTTCTTC.

The V and J genes are TRBV4-1 and TRBJ2-7; 12 bases agree with TRBD2. Germline CDR1 reads MGHRA; CDR2 reads YSYEKL. CDR3 size: 16 residues. V was clipped by 0 bases and J by 2 bases; unmatched bases: 2. Here the CDR3 DNA reads TGCGCCAGCAGCCAAGATCCTAGCGGGGGGGCCTACGAGCAGTACTTC. This translates into CASSQDPSGGAYEQYF.

This chain uses TRBV10-2 with TRBJ2-7; TRBD1 matches at 8 bases. Germline trimming cut 9 bases from V and 7 bases from J; bases unmatched to any gene: 8. The germline CDR1 and CDR2 sequences are WSHSY and SAAADI. This CDR3 is built from 12 residues. CDR3 protein: CASRQGTGEQYF. DNA of the CDR3: TGCGCCAGTCGACAGGGGACGGGAGAGCAGTACTTC.

The V gene is TRBV12-5, the J gene TRBJ1-1; D is perhaps TRBD1 (5 bases). Trimming cost V 7 bases and J 4 bases, with 13 bases left between them. Germline CDR1 reads LGHNT; CDR2 reads FRNRAP. This CDR3 is 13 amino acids long. CDR3 amino acids: CASAPLGGTEAFF. CDR3 coding DNA: TGTGCTAGTGCCCCCCTGGGGGGCACTGAAGCTTTCTTT.

A single count supports this clone. This rearrangement joins TRBV11-2 to TRBJ1-5, with D perhaps TRBD1 (5 bases). In germline, CDR1 is SGHAT, CDR2 FQNNGV. Trimming pared 5 bases from V and 4 bases from J, leaving 12 bases between. There are 14 residues in the CDR3. CDR3 DNA sequence: TGTGCCAGCAGCCAACAGGACGGTAATCAGCCCCAGCATTTT. This sequence encodes CASSQQDGNQPQHF.

The V and J genes are TRBV5-6 and TRBJ1-6; D gene unclear. Trimming removed 2 bases from V and 14 bases from J, with 11 bases in between. The germline V gene encodes CDR1 SGHDT and CDR2 YYEEEE. This CDR3 is built from 12 residues. The CDR3 DNA reads as TGTGCCAGCAGCTTAGGCGCGGGAGCCCTCCACTTT. Its protein is CASSLGAGALHF. The variable domain in full, completed from reference TRBV5-6 and TRBJ1-6, reads DAGVTQSPTHLIKTRGQQVTLRCSPKSGHDTVSWYQQALGQGPQFIFQYYEEEERQRGNFPDRFSGHQFPNYSSELNVNALLLGDSALYLCASSLGAGALHFGNGTRLTVT.

The chain employs TRBV14 and TRBJ2-3; 13 positions match TRBD2. The V gene end was trimmed by 4 bases and the J gene end by 1 base; junction bases not matched to a gene: 11. CDR1 is SGHDN, CDR2 FVKESK, per germline. The length of the CDR3 is 19 residues. In DNA form, the CDR3 reads TGTGCCAGCAGCCGGACTAGCGGGAGAACGATTCGCGGCACAGATACGCAGTATTTT. As protein: CASSRTSGRTIRGTDTQYF.

This clone was counted once. The CDR3 region has the DNA TGTGCCAGCAGCTTAACGTCGAGCCCTATCACAGATACGCAGTATTTT. It specifies CASSLTSSPITDTQYF. The chain couples TRBV7-6 to TRBJ2-3, with D hard to call. CDR1 is SGHVS and CDR2 is FNYEAQ in the germline V gene. V was trimmed by 2 bases and J by 2 bases, leaving 14 bases between them. There are 16 residues in the CDR3.

The V gene is TRBV5-6, the J gene TRBJ2-7, with 13 bases fitting TRBD2. With V trimmed by 4 bases and J by 2 bases, 3 bases remained unmatched. CDR3 length: 15 amino acids. CDR1 is SGHDT, CDR2 YYEEEE, per germline. The CDR3 DNA is TGTGCCAGCAGCCGACTAGCGGGGGGAACCTACGAGCAGTACTTC. Translation: CASSRLAGGTYEQYF.

This chain uses TRBV10-1 with TRBJ2-2; D gene uncertain. V was trimmed by 2 bases and J by 6 bases, leaving 7 bases between them. The CDR3 totals 13 residues. CDR1 and CDR2 (germline): WNHNN, SYGVQD (reference sequence). The chain's CDR3 is CASSEGLAGELFF. The CDR3 coding sequence is TGCGCCAGCAGTGAGGGTCTAGCCGGGGAGCTGTTTTTT.

This chain links TRBV6-1 with TRBJ1-6, with D hard to call. The CDR3 runs to 12 residues. From germline, CDR1 is MNHNS and CDR2 SASEGT. Trimming removed 6 bases from V and 10 bases from J, with 10 bases in between. CDR3 protein: CASREVRSPLHF. The CDR3 nucleotides are TGTGCCAGCAGGGAGGTTCGGTCACCCCTCCACTTT.

The chain recombines TRBV7-8 with TRBJ2-5; D may be TRBD1 (6 bases). Germline V gene lookup returns CDR1 SGHVS and CDR2 FQNEAQ. Trimming removed 5 bases at V and 2 bases at J, with 12 bases between. CDR3 size: 14 residues. CDR3 in amino acids: CASSKRGGQETQYF. In DNA form, the CDR3 reads TGTGCCAGCAGCAAAAGAGGGGGACAAGAGACCCAGTACTTC. The full variable domain, rest sourced from reference TRBV7-8 and TRBJ2-5, is GAGVSQSPRYKVAKRGQDVALRCDPISGHVSLFWYQQALGQGPEFLTYFQNEAQLDKSGLPSDRFFAERPEGSVSTLKIQRTQQEDSAVYLCASSKRGGQETQYFGPGTRLLVL.

This rearrangement joins TRBV7-9 to TRBJ2-3, with D perhaps TRBD2 (5 bases). This CDR3 comprises 15 residues. The germline V and J ends were trimmed by 5 bases and 0 bases, with 12 bases remaining between them. CDR1 and CDR2 (germline): SEHNR, FQNEAQ (reference sequence). In DNA, the CDR3 is TGTGCCAGCAGCCCCCCGACGGGAAGCACAGATACGCAGTATTTT. This sequence encodes CASSPPTGSTDTQYF.

The chain couples TRBV6-1 to TRBJ1-4; 11 positions agree with TRBD1. CDR1 MNHNS and CDR2 SASEGT come from the germline V gene. This CDR3 contains 15 residues. The V and J ends lost 5 bases and 7 bases, in that order; junction bases with no gene match: 6. The CDR3 DNA sequence: TGTGCCAGCAGTTCATGGACAGGGGGCTCTGAAAAACTGTTTTTT. Translating gives CASSSWTGGSEKLFF.

The chain has TRBV6-4 and TRBJ2-1; a weak D match, TRBD1 (6 bases). Trimming took 0 bases from V and 7 from J, leaving 10 bases between them. There are 14 residues in the CDR3. Germline V gene data show CDR1 as MRHNA and CDR2 as SNTAGT. CDR3 region: CASSDSSRGNEQFF. The CDR3 DNA is TGTGCCAGCAGTGACTCGAGCAGGGGTAATGAGCAGTTCTTC.

The chain has TRBV6-1 and TRBJ1-2, with 9 bases that match TRBD1. After removal of 3 bases from V and 8 bases from J, the junction contained 13 bases not matched to a gene. The germline V gene encodes CDR1 MNHNS and CDR2 SASEGT. The CDR3 is made up of 16 amino acids. This CDR3 is CASSDPTPGQGDGYTF. The CDR3 DNA sequence: TGTGCCAGCAGTGATCCCACCCCGGGACAGGGAGACGGCTACACCTTC.

This clone was observed a few times. This rearrangement joins TRBV27 to TRBJ2-6; 9 bases fit TRBD1. The CDR3 runs to 15 residues. Germline CDR1 MNHEY, CDR2 SMNVEV (reference sequence). The trim removed 5 bases at V and 12 bases at J, leaving 11 bases unmatched. In DNA, the CDR3 is TGTGCCAGCAGTCCGGCCGGGACAGGGTACTCCGTCCTGACTTTC. Translation: CASSPAGTGYSVLTF. Using reference TRBV27 and TRBJ2-6 for the parts outside the CDR3, the full variable domain is EAQVTQNPRYLITVTGKKLTVTCSQNMNHEYMSWYRQDPGLGLRQIYYSMNVEVTDKGDVPEGYKVSRKEKRNFPLILESPSPNQTSLYFCASSPAGTGYSVLTFGAGSRLTVL.

J is TRBJ1-2 and V is TRBV19; possible D gene TRBD1, 5 bases. This CDR3 is 13 amino acids long. The germline gives CDR1 LNHDA, CDR2 SQIVND (reference sequence). Trimming removed 8 bases from V and 6 bases from J, with 16 bases in between. Written as DNA, the CDR3 is TGTGCCAGTTCGGACAATTTAAGGGATGGCTACACCTTC. Residues: CASSDNLRDGYTF.

J is TRBJ2-1 and V is TRBV9; no clear D gene. V was shortened by 0 bases and J by 5 bases, with 6 bases between the two germline ends. The length of the CDR3 is 13 residues. From germline, CDR1 is SGDLS and CDR2 YYNGEE. In DNA form, the CDR3 reads TGTGCCAGCAGCGTAGGGTCTAACAATGAGCAGTTCTTC. It codes for CASSVGSNNEQFF.